The 26 T cell receptor beta chains below were found in one sample sequenced in a study of cytomegalovirus exposure and HLA in healthy donors. PCR used 60 Vbeta primers and 13 Jbeta primers. The protocol was immunoSEQ multiplex PCR, while the TCRdb copy is restricted to in-frame clones and leaves out a portion. In the table there are about 160,000 clones, 80% to 90% of which are singletons. Material for sequencing was PBMCs. The receptors originated from a woman younger than 35 in good health and CMV-seronegative.

The V call is TRBV18, the J call TRBJ1-1, with D unclear. Trimming left V 2 bases short and J 0 bases short, with 7 bases between. The length of the CDR3 is 14 residues. The germline gives CDR1 KGHSH, CDR2 LQKENI. The CDR3, as DNA: TGTGCCAGCTCACCATTGTCGTTGAACACTGAAGCTTTCTTT. It translates to CASSPLSLNTEAFF.

This sequence joins TRBV27 and TRBJ1-1, with D possibly TRBD1 on 6 matching bases. The V end was cut by 6 bases, the J end by 10 bases, with 18 bases between. The CDR3 contains 13 residues. Germline V gives CDR1 MNHEY, CDR2 SMNVEV (reference sequence). CDR3 nucleotides: TGTGCCAGCAGGATATCAGGGGAAGGAGTAGCTTTCTTT. Residues: CASRISGEGVAFF.

V usage is TRBV28 and J usage is TRBJ1-2; D ambiguous. The germline V gene has CDR1 MDHEN and CDR2 SYDVKM. Trimming removed 4 bases at V and 3 bases at J, with 12 bases between. The CDR3 spans 14 residues. The CDR3, as DNA: TGTGCCAGCAGTTCGTCGGGGTTAGACTATGGCTACACCTTC. The encoded protein is CASSSSGLDYGYTF.

The rearrangement links TRBV5-1 to TRBJ2-5; 7 nucleotides agree with TRBD1. The J call may be wrong; the DNA end is better matched by TRBJ2-7. The germline CDR1 and CDR2 sequences are SGHRS and YFSETQ. This CDR3 has 14 residues. The CDR3 DNA sequence: TGCGCCAGCAGCTTGGTGACAGGGCCCTACGAGCAGTACTTC. Protein sequence: CASSLVTGPYEQYF.

This sequence joins TRBV19 and TRBJ2-1, with TRBD2 as a possible D gene (5 bases). V was shortened by 7 bases and J by 4 bases, with 8 bases between the two germline ends. Germline V CDR1 and CDR2: LNHDA, SQIVND (reference sequence). The CDR3 has 12 residues. CDR3 residues: CASTSGYNEQFF. In nucleotides, the CDR3 is TGTGCCAGTACATCGGGGTACAATGAGCAGTTCTTC.

The rearrangement links TRBV28 to TRBJ1-2; unclear D gene. The CDR3 is 12 residues long. V lost 2 bases and J lost 4, with 5 bases in between. Germline assignment: CDR1 MDHEN and CDR2 SYDVKM. The CDR3 DNA reads as TGTGCCAGCAGTTTAGACACCTATGGCTACACCTTC. Translated, it gives CASSLDTYGYTF.

The chain combines TRBV6-5 with TRBJ1-2; 8 nucleotides line up with TRBD1. Germline lookup yields CDR1 MNHEY and CDR2 SVGAGI. The V segment lost 2 bases and the J segment 4 bases; nucleotides outside the gene matches: 3. There are 14 residues in the CDR3. The CDR3, as DNA: TGTGCCAGCAGTTACGGGGGGACAGGCTATGGCTACACCTTC. Translating it yields CASSYGGTGYGYTF.

V is TRBV15 and J is TRBJ1-5; D not resolved. The germline V gene has CDR1 LNHNV and CDR2 YYDKDF (reference sequence). The CDR3 is made up of 14 amino acids. V was pared by 0 bases and J by 6 bases, with 9 bases between. The CDR3 DNA follows: TGTGCCACCAGCAGAGACCCTAGTGGTCAGCCCCAGCATTTT. Its translation is CATSRDPSGQPQHF.

V is TRBV7-6 and J is TRBJ2-7; 8 bases fit TRBD1. After removal of 5 bases from V and 3 bases from J, the junction contained 9 bases not matched to a gene. The CDR3 extends over 15 amino acids. Looked up from germline, CDR1 is SGHVS and CDR2 is FNYEAQ. The CDR3 region is CASSQGASAYYEQYF. CDR3 coding DNA: TGTGCCAGCAGCCAGGGGGCGTCCGCCTACTACGAGCAGTACTTC.

The genes are TRBV19 and TRBJ2-3; D perhaps matches TRBD2 (7 bases). The V gene lost 3 bases and the J gene lost 5 bases, with 15 bases spanning the gap. The length of the CDR3 is 15 residues. The germline V gene encodes CDR1 LNHDA and CDR2 SQIVND (reference sequence). CDR3 loop: CASSMVGGPLDTQYF. The DNA for the CDR3 is TGTGCCAGTAGTATGGTGGGGGGGCCGTTAGATACGCAGTATTTT.

V is TRBV11-1 and J is TRBJ2-7, with 13 bases identical to TRBD2. Germline V gene data show CDR1 as SGHAT and CDR2 as FQDESV (reference sequence). Trimming at V came to 1 base and at J to 4 bases, leaving 13 bases not matched to a gene. The CDR3 sequence is 19 residues long. This chain's CDR3 is CASSLGPTSGRWSAYEQYF. The CDR3 DNA reads TGTGCCAGCAGCTTAGGCCCGACTAGCGGGAGGTGGTCGGCGTACGAGCAGTACTTC.

The chain recombines TRBV5-6 with TRBJ1-2; perhaps TRBD1 as D (5 bases). Germline values: CDR1 SGHDT, CDR2 YYEEEE. This CDR3 has 15 residues. The V end was cut by 0 bases, the J end by 2 bases, with 11 bases between. CDR3 nucleotides: TGTGCCAGCAGCTTGGGGATTAGGGGAAACTATGGCTACACCTTC. Encoded protein: CASSLGIRGNYGYTF.

This clone has only a few counts. The chain couples TRBV5-1 to TRBJ1-3, with D possibly matching TRBD1 (5 bases). Trimming shortened V by 3 bases and J by 0 bases, and 16 bases separated the two germline ends. The germline CDR1 and CDR2 sequences are SGHRS and YFSETQ. This CDR3 spans 17 amino acids. This CDR3 is CASSSGDGQASGNTIYF. In DNA form, the CDR3 reads TGCGCCAGCAGCTCGGGGGACGGTCAAGCCTCTGGAAACACCATATATTTT.

The chain joins TRBV28 to TRBJ1-5, with D possibly being TRBD1 (5 bases). Germline V gives CDR1 MDHEN, CDR2 SYDVKM. This CDR3 has 15 amino acids. V was clipped by 4 bases and J by 1 base, with 11 bases between them. CDR3 DNA: TGTGCCAGCAGTTCGGCAGGGCAAAGCAATCAGCCCCAGCATTTT. It specifies CASSSAGQSNQPQHF.

This chain joins TRBV11-2 and TRBJ1-1, with D perhaps matching TRBD1 (6 bases). With 2 bases removed from V and 1 base from J, the gap between germline ends came to 14 bases. The CDR3 extends over 16 amino acids. Germline lookup yields CDR1 SGHAT and CDR2 FQNNGV. CDR3 sequence: CASSLSKGGGNTEAFF. In DNA, the CDR3 is TGTGCCAGCAGCTTAAGTAAAGGGGGGGGGAACACTGAAGCTTTCTTT.

The CDR3 spells CAAQGALNTGELFF. CDR3 DNA sequence: TGTGCCGCCCAGGGGGCCCTAAACACCGGGGAGCTGTTTTTT. The gene calls are TRBV15 and TRBJ2-2; 8 bases map to TRBD1. The germline gives CDR1 LNHNV, CDR2 YYDKDF (reference sequence). CDR3 length: 14 residues. V lost 11 bases and J lost 2; bases outside the gene matches: 7.

This clone was counted once. The chain recombines TRBV9 with TRBJ1-3; 7 bases are a match to TRBD1. This CDR3 is built from 13 residues. Germline-derived CDR1 and CDR2 are SGDLS and YYNGEE. V was pared by 4 bases and J by 7 bases, with 5 bases of the junction left unmatched. In DNA, the CDR3 is TGTGCCAGCAGCTCGGGAGGGGGCAACACCATATATTTT. Protein product: CASSSGGGNTIYF.

This chain joins TRBV7-2 and TRBJ1-1; 7 bases are shared with TRBD1. CDR1 and CDR2 from the germline V gene are SGHTA and FQGNSA. V was clipped by 1 base and J by 5 bases; unmatched bases: 7. CDR3 length equals 15 residues. For the CDR3, the DNA is TGTGCCAGCAGCTTAGGACGGACAGGTAGGACTGAAGCTTTCTTT. As protein: CASSLGRTGRTEAFF.

The V gene is TRBV6-6, the J gene TRBJ2-3, with a possible D match to TRBD2 (5 bases). V lost 6 bases to trimming and J lost 2 bases, with 12 bases between them. The CDR3 runs 14 residues. Germline V lookup: CDR1 MNHNY, CDR2 SVGAGI (reference sequence). The CDR3 sequence is CASSPPGVTDTQYF. DNA of the CDR3: TGTGCCAGCAGCCCCCCCGGGGTCACAGATACGCAGTATTTT.

DNA of the CDR3: TGTGCCAGCTCACCTTCGACAGGCAACTCTGGAAACACCATATATTTT. It yields the protein CASSPSTGNSGNTIYF. V usage is TRBV18 and J usage is TRBJ1-3, with a tentative D call TRBD1 (6 bases). V lost 3 bases, J lost 0 bases, and 12 bases lay in between. Germline CDR1 reads KGHSH; CDR2 reads LQKENI. The CDR3 consists of 16 residues.

The chain recombines TRBV30 with TRBJ2-1, with 9 bases that match TRBD2. V was pared by 5 bases and J by 4 bases, with 6 bases of the junction left unmatched. Germline V gives CDR1 GTSNPN, CDR2 SVGIG (reference sequence). The CDR3 is made up of 14 amino acids. CDR3 loop: CAWRGLAGYNEQFF. CDR3 DNA sequence: TGTGCCTGGCGGGGACTAGCCGGATACAATGAGCAGTTCTTC.

The rearrangement links TRBV19 to TRBJ1-1; no reliable D call. CDR1 is LNHDA, CDR2 SQIVND, per germline (reference sequence). The CDR3 covers 14 residues. V was clipped by 3 bases and J by 1 base, with 9 bases between them. CDR3 nucleotide sequence: TGTGCCAGTAGTATGAGGGCTGGGAACACTGAAGCTTTCTTT. As protein: CASSMRAGNTEAFF.

The chain recombines TRBV7-9 with TRBJ1-1; TRBD1 matches at 7 bases. Germline values: CDR1 SEHNR, CDR2 FQNEAQ (reference sequence). Trimming cost V 6 bases and J 6 bases; bases outside gene matches: 4. The CDR3 length is 12 residues. CDR3 DNA: TGTGCCAGCAGAGCCGACAGGGCTGAAGCTTTCTTT. As protein: CASRADRAEAFF.

This rearrangement joins TRBV6-5 to TRBJ2-7; 8 positions match TRBD2. CDR1 is MNHEY, CDR2 SVGAGI, per germline. This CDR3 comprises 13 residues. J was trimmed by 5 bases and V by 5 bases; bases with no gene match: 5. The DNA of the CDR3 is TGTGCCAGCAGTCCCTCGGGGGGGCACGAGCAGTACTTC. It yields the protein CASSPSGGHEQYF.

This chain joins TRBV29-1 and TRBJ2-3, with 12 bases matching TRBD2. Germline CDR1 reads SQVTM; CDR2 reads ANQGSEA. The V and J ends lost 4 bases and 5 bases, in that order; junction bases with no gene match: 4. The CDR3 runs to 14 residues. In nucleotides, the CDR3 is TGCAGCGTTGGTCTAGCGGGAGGGATAGATACGCAGTATTTT. It translates to CSVGLAGGIDTQYF.

The chain uses TRBV18 and TRBJ1-2; TRBD1 agrees at 10 bases. J gave up 3 bases and V 4 bases, and 11 bases lay outside the gene matches. Per the germline V gene, CDR1 is KGHSH and CDR2 is LQKENI. The CDR3 is 17 amino acids. The CDR3, as DNA: TGTGCCAGCTCACTCACCGGGACAGGGGCTATTGACTATGGCTACACCTTC. It codes for CASSLTGTGAIDYGYTF.